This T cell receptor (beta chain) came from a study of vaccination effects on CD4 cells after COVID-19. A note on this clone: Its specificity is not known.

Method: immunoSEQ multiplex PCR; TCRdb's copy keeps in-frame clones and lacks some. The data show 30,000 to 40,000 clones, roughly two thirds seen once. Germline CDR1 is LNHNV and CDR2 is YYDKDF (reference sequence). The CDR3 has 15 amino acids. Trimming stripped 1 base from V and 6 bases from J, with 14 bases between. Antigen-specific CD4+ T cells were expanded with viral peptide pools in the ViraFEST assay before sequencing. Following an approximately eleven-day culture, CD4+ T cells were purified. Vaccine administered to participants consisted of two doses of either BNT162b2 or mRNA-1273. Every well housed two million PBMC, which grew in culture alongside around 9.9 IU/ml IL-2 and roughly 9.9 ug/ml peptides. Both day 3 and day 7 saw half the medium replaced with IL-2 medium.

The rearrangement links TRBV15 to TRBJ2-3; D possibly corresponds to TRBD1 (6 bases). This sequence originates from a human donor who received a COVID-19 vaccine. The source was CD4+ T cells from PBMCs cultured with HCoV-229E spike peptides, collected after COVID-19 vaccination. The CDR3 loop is CATSRVSGEWDTQYF. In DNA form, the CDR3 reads TGTGCCACCAGCAGAGTGTCAGGGGAATGGGATACGCAGTATTTT. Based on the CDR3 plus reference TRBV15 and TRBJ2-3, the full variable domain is DAMVIQNPRYQVTQFGKPVTLSCSQTLNHNVMYWYQQKSSQAPKLLFHYYDKDFNNEADTPDNFQSRRPNTSFCFLDIRSPGLGDTAMYLCATSRVSGEWDTQYFGPGTRLTVL.